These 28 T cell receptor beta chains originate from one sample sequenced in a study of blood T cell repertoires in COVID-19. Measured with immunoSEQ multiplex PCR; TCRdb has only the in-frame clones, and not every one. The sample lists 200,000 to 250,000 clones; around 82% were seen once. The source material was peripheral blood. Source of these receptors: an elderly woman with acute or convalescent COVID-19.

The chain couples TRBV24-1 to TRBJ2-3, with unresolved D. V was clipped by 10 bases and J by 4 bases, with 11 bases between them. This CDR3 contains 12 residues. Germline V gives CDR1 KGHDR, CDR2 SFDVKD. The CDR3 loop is CATTSESDTQYF. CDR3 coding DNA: TGTGCCACGACTTCGGAGTCAGATACGCAGTATTTT.

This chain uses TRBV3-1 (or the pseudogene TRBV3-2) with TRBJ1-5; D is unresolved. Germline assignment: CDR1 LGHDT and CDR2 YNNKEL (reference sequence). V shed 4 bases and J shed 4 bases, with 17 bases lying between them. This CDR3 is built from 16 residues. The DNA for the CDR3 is TGTGCCAGCAGCCGCCCTAGCGGGGAACGTAATCAGCCCCAGCATTTT. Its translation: CASSRPSGERNQPQHF.

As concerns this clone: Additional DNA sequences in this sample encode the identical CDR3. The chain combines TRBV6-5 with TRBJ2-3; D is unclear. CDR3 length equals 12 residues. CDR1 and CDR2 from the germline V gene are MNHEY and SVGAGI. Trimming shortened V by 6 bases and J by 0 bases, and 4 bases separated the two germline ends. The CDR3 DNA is TGTGCCAGCAGGACTAGCACAGATACGCAGTATTTT. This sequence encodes CASRTSTDTQYF.

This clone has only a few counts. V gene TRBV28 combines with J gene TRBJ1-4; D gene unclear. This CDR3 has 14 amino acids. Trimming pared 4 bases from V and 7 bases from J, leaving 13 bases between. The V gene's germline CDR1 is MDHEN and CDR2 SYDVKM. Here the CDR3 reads CASSYLNPGEKLFF. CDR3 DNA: TGTGCCAGCAGTTATCTAAATCCGGGTGAAAAACTGTTTTTT.

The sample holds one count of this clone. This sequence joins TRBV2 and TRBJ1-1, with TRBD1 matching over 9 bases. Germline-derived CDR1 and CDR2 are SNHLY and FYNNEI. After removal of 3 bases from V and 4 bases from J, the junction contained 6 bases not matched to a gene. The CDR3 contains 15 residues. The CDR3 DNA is TGTGCCAGCAGTGATCCGGGACAGGGAGGCACTGAAGCTTTCTTT. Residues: CASSDPGQGGTEAFF. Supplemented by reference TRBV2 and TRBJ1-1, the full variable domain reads EPEVTQTPSHQVTQMGQEVILRCVPISNHLYFYWYRQILGQKVEFLVSFYNNEISEKSEIFDDQFSVERPDGSNFTLKIRSTKLEDSAMYFCASSDPGQGGTEAFFGQGTRLTVV.

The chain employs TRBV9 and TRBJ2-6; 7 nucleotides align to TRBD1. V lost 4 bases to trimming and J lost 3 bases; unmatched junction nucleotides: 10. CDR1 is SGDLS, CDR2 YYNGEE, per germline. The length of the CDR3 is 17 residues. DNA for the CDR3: TGTGCCAGCAGCTCCAAGAGGGGGCGTGGTGGGGCCAACGTCCTGACTTTC. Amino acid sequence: CASSSKRGRGGANVLTF.

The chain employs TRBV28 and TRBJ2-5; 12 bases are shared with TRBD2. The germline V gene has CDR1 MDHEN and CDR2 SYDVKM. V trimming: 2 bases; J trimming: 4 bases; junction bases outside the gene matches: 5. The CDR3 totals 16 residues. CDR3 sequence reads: CASSLLAGGLGETQYF. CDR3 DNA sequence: TGTGCCAGCAGTTTACTAGCGGGGGGGCTGGGAGAGACCCAGTACTTC.

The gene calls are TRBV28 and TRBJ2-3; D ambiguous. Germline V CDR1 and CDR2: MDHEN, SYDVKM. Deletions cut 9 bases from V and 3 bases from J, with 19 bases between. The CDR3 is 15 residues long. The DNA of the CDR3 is TGTGCCAGTGTCTCCTCAGGTGCCCCTACAGATACGCAGTATTTT. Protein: CASVSSGAPTDTQYF.

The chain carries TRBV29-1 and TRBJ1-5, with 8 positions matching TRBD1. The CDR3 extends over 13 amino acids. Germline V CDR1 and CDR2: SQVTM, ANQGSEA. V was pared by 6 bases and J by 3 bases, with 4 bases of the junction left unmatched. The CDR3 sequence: CSVGDRNNQPQHF. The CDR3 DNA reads TGCAGCGTAGGGGACAGGAACAATCAGCCCCAGCATTTT.

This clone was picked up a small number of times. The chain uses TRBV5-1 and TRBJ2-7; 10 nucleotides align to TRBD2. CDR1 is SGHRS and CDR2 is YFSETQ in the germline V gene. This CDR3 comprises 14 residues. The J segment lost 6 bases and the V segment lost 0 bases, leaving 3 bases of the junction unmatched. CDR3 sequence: CASSLAQREGEQYF. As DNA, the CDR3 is TGCGCCAGCAGCTTGGCCCAGCGGGAGGGCGAGCAGTACTTC.

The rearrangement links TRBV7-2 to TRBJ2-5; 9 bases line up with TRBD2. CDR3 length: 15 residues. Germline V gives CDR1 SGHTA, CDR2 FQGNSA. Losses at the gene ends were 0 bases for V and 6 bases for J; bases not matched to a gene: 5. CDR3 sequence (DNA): TGTGCCAGCAGCTTAGCTCTAGCGGGGCGTCAGACCCAGTACTTC. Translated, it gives CASSLALAGRQTQYF.

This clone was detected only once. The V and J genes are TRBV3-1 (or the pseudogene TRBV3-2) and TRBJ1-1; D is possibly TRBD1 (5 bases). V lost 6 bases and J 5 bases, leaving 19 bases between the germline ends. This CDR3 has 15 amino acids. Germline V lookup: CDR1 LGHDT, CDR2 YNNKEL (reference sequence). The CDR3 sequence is CASRPGQGGSTEAFF. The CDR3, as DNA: TGTGCCAGCAGGCCAGGGCAGGGAGGGAGTACTGAAGCTTTCTTT.

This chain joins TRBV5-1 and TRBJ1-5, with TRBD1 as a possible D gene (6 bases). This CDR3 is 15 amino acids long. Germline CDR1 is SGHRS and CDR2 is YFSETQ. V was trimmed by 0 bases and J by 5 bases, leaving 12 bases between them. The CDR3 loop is CASSLEGHYYQPQHF. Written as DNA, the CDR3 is TGCGCCAGCAGCTTGGAGGGACATTATTATCAGCCCCAGCATTTT.

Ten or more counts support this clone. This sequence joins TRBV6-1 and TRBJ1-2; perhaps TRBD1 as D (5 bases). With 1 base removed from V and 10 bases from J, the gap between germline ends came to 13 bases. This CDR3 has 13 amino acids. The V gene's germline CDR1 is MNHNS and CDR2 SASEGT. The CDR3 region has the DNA TGTGCCAGCAGTGAAGATGGACCCAGGGTCTACACCTTC. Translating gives CASSEDGPRVYTF.

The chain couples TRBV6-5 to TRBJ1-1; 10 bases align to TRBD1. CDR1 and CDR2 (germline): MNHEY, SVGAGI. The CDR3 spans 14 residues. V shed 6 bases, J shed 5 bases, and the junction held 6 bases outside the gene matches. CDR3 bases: TGTGCCAGCAGCCAGGGACAGGGGAGGACTGAAGCTTTCTTT. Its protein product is CASSQGQGRTEAFF.

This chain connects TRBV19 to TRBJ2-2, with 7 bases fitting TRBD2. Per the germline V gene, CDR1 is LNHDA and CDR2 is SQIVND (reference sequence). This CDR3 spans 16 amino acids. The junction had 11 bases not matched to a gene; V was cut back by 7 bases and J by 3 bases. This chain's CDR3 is CASTMNWGGYTGELFF. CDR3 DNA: TGTGCCAGTACCATGAACTGGGGGGGGTACACCGGGGAGCTGTTTTTT.

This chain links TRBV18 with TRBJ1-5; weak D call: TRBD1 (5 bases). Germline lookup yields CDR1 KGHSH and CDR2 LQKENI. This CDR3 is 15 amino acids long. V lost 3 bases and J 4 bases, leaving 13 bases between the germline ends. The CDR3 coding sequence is TGTGCCAGCTCACCCCAGGGTGCCCCGAATCAGCCCCAGCATTTT. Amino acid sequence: CASSPQGAPNQPQHF.

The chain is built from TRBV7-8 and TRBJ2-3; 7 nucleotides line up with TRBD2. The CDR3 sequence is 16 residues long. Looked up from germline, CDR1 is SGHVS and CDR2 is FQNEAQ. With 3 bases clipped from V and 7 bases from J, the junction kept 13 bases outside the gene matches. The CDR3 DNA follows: TGTGCCAGCAGCTTCGCCGGGACGAGCGGGGTACATACGCAGTATTTT. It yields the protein CASSFAGTSGVHTQYF.

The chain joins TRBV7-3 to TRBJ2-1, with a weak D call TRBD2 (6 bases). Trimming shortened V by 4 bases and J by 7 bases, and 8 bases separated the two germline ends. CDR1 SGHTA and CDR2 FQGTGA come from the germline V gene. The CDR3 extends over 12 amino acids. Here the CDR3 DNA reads TGTGCCAGCAGCTCTAGCGTGAATGAGCAGTTCTTC. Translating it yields CASSSSVNEQFF.

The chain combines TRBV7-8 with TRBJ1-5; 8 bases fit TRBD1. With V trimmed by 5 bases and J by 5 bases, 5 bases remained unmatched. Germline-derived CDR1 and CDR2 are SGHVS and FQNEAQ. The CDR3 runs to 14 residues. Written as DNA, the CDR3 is TGTGCCAGCAGCGTAAGACAGGGGTATCAGCCCCAGCATTTT. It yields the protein CASSVRQGYQPQHF.

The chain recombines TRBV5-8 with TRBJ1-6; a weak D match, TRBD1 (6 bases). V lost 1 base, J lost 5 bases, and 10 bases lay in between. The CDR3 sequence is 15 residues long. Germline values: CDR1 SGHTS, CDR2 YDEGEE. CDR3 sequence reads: CASSLQTGNNSPLHF. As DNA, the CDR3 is TGTGCCAGCAGCTTGCAAACAGGGAATAATTCACCCCTCCACTTT. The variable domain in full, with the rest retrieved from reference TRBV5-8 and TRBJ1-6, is EAGVTQSPTHLIKTRGQQATLRCSPISGHTSVYWYQQALGLGLQFLLWYDEGEERNRGNFPPRFSGRQFPNYSSELNVNALELEDSALYLCASSLQTGNNSPLHFGNGTRLTVT.

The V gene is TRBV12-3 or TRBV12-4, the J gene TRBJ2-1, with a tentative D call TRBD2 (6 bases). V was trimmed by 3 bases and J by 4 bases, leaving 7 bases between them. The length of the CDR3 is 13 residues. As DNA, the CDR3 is TGTGCCAGCAGTTTGGAGGGGTACAATGAGCAGTTCTTC. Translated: CASSLEGYNEQFF.

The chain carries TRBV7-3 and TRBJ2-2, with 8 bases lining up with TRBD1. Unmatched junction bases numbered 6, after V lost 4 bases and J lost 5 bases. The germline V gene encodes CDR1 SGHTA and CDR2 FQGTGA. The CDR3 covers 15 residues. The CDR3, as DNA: TGTGCCAGCAGCTCTCAGGGGGCGCAGACCGGGGAGCTGTTTTTT. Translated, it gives CASSSQGAQTGELFF.

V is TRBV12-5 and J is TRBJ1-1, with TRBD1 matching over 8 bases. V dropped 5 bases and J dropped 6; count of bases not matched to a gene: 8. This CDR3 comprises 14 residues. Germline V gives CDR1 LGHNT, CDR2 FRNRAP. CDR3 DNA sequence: TGTGCTAGTGGTGCATCAGGGGGCAGGGCTGAAGCTTTCTTT. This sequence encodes CASGASGGRAEAFF.

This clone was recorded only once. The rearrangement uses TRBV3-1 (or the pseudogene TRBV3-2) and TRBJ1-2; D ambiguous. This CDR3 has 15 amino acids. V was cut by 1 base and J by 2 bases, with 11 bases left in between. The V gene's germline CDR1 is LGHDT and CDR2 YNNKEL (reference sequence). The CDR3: CASSQGLRLNYGYTF. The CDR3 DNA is TGTGCCAGCAGCCAAGGGCTCCGACTCAACTATGGCTACACCTTC.

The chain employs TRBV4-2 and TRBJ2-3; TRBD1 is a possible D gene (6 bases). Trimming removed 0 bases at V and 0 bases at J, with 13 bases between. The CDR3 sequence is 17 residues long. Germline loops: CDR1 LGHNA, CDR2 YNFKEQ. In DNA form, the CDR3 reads TGTGCCAGCAGCCAAGATGGGGGCTTGCTGAGCACAGATACGCAGTATTTT. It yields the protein CASSQDGGLLSTDTQYF.

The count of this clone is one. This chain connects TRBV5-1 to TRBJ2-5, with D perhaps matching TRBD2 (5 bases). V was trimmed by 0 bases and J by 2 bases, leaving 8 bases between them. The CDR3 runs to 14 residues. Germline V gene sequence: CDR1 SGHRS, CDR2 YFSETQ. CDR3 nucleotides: TGCGCCAGCAGCTTGGTGGACTCGCAAGAGACCCAGTACTTC. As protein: CASSLVDSQETQYF.

The CDR3 loop reads CASSLVLGGNTEAFF. In nucleotides, the CDR3 is TGTGCCAGCAGCTTAGTCCTGGGGGGGAACACTGAAGCTTTCTTT. The chain joins TRBV7-9 to TRBJ1-1, with D possibly TRBD1 on 5 matching bases. The CDR3 length is 15 residues. Trimming cost V 1 base and J 1 base, with 10 bases left between them. CDR1 is SEHNR, CDR2 FQNEAQ, per germline (reference sequence).